This TCR beta chain is from a study of blood T cells in healthy people across ages. Each sample had at least 6.5 million PBMCs isolated. RNA extraction gave at least 5 micrograms of total RNA per sample. Notes on the study in general: Naive T cell percentage showed a strong correlation with the diversity of TCR beta.

This clonotype was picked up many times. Its antigen is unidentified. It was with a sample-barcoded 5' primer and a J-beta primer mix that a second PCR of about 7 to 12 cycles was run. Each cDNA molecule received a tag from a template-switch adaptor that had 12 random nucleotides. Each CDR3 protein gets one entry after TCRdb re-called the 5' RACE reads with MiXCR. The data show around 1,000,000 distinct CDR3 sequences, with more than 30% seen just once and around 13% held by the top ten. The germline gives CDR1 SGDLS, CDR2 YYNGEE. Deletions cut 0 bases from V and 8 bases from J, with 3 bases between. There are 11 residues in the CDR3.

The rearrangement uses TRBV9 and TRBJ2-1, with no clear D. Sequencing used blood. This receptor was identified in a man younger than 35 in good health. The CDR3 region has the DNA TGTGCCAGCAGCGTAGATTATGAGCAGTTCTTC. It specifies CASSVDYEQFF.